A single sample gave rise to the 30 T cell receptor beta chains below, sequenced in a study of T cell repertoires in cytomegalovirus infection. TCRdb reanalysed the reads using MiXCR and keeps one entry per CDR3 protein. In the table there are approximately 100,000 distinct CDR3 sequences, about a quarter of which are singletons. Input material: CD8+ T cells from PBMCs. The origin of the receptors is a human donor in good health (CMV status not recorded). Some clones in this sample may be carry-over from other donors' samples.

This clonotype was seen at least ten times. The chain links TRBV7-6 to TRBJ1-5; D call uncertain. Per the germline V gene, CDR1 is SGHVS and CDR2 is FNYEAQ. V shed 5 bases and J shed 6 bases, with 14 bases lying between them. This CDR3 is built from 14 residues. The CDR3 sequence is CASSPETLGQPQHF. The CDR3 region has the DNA TGTGCCAGCAGCCCCGAAACGCTCGGTCAGCCCCAGCATTTT.

The CDR3, as DNA: TGCAGTGCTAGGAGCTCAGAGACCTACGAGCAGTACTTC. The encoded protein is CSARSSETYEQYF. The genes are TRBV20-1 and TRBJ2-7; D unclear. V lost 3 bases to trimming and J lost 2 bases, with 11 bases between them. The CDR3 extends over 13 amino acids. Germline V gives CDR1 DFQATT, CDR2 SNEGSKA (reference sequence).

With respect to this clonotype: One base away lies a much larger clone, so this may be a sequencing read error. Written as DNA, the CDR3 is TGTGCCAGCGGCAATCGGGACAGCGCCGGAGAGACCCAGTACTTC. Translating gives CASGNRDSAGETQYF. The J gene is TRBJ2-5, the V gene TRBV7-8; 7 bases map to TRBD1. Germline V CDR1 and CDR2: SGHVS, FQNEAQ. V dropped 8 bases and J dropped 4; count of bases not matched to a gene: 13. CDR3 length: 15 amino acids.

This clonotype turned up a few times. The J gene is TRBJ2-1, the V gene TRBV11-2; TRBD2 aligns across 10 bases. The CDR3 covers 16 residues. CDR1 and CDR2 from the germline V gene are SGHAT and FQNNGV. V trimming: 1 base; J trimming: 6 bases; junction bases outside the gene matches: 6. CDR3 residues: CASSLGSAGGPNEQFF. CDR3 sequence (DNA): TGTGCCAGCAGCTTAGGATCAGCGGGGGGGCCCAATGAGCAGTTCTTC.

The gene calls are TRBV28 and TRBJ2-7, with 9 bases lining up with TRBD2. The CDR3 totals 14 residues. In germline, CDR1 is MDHEN, CDR2 SYDVKM. The V segment lost 5 bases and the J segment 2 bases; nucleotides outside the gene matches: 4. The CDR3: CASSIGTSTYEQYF. In DNA form, the CDR3 reads TGTGCCAGCAGTATCGGGACTAGCACCTACGAGCAGTACTTC.

The rearrangement links TRBV10-3 to TRBJ2-4; D unresolved. V lost 3 bases and J 7 bases, leaving 10 bases between the germline ends. The CDR3 sequence is 13 residues long. Germline CDR1 and CDR2: ENHRY and SYGVKD. For the CDR3, the DNA is TGTGCCATCAGTGACGTTGCTGCGAACATTCAGTACTTC. Translated: CAISDVAANIQYF.

This clonotype turned up a few times. This rearrangement joins TRBV19 to TRBJ2-7, with D maybe TRBD2 (5 bases). The CDR3 runs 13 residues. The germline CDR1 and CDR2 sequences are LNHDA and SQIVND (reference sequence). The germline V and J ends were trimmed by 3 bases and 3 bases, with 9 bases remaining between them. In DNA, the CDR3 is TGTGCCAGTAGTATTACGAGGGACTACGAGCAGTACTTC. It specifies CASSITRDYEQYF.

The genes are TRBV6-1 and TRBJ2-1, with 7 bases identical to TRBD2. V was clipped by 5 bases and J by 0 bases; unmatched bases: 4. In germline, CDR1 is MNHNS, CDR2 SASEGT. This CDR3 contains 15 residues. CDR3 nucleotides: TGTGCCAGCAGTCACAGCGGGAACTCCTACAATGAGCAGTTCTTC. Its protein product is CASSHSGNSYNEQFF.

V and J are TRBV7-9 and TRBJ1-1, with D maybe TRBD1 (6 bases). CDR3 size: 12 residues. The germline CDR1 and CDR2 sequences are SEHNR and FQNEAQ (reference sequence). V was pared by 4 bases and J by 7 bases, with 10 bases between. This chain's CDR3 is CASSSGDLEAFF. As DNA, the CDR3 is TGTGCCAGCAGCTCAGGGGACCTTGAAGCTTTCTTT.

There are many counts of this clonotype. The rearrangement joins TRBV4-3 to TRBJ2-1, with D perhaps TRBD1 (6 bases). The length of the CDR3 is 15 residues. Trimming stripped 0 bases from V and 11 bases from J, with 17 bases between. The germline V gene has CDR1 LGHNA and CDR2 YSLEER. The CDR3: CASSQEGDKRLQQFF. The CDR3 coding sequence is TGCGCCAGCAGCCAAGAAGGGGACAAACGCCTCCAGCAGTTCTTC.

The V gene is TRBV6-1, the J gene TRBJ2-3; TRBD2 is a possible D gene (7 bases). The CDR3 sequence is 15 residues long. V was pared by 2 bases and J by 5 bases, with 14 bases between. CDR1 is MNHNS and CDR2 is SASEGT in the germline V gene. CDR3 protein: CASSEWEGEVDTQYF. CDR3 coding DNA: TGTGCCAGCAGTGAATGGGAGGGGGAGGTAGATACGCAGTATTTT.

This clonotype was recorded a few times. This sequence joins TRBV14 and TRBJ2-1; 9 bases are shared with TRBD2. The CDR3 is made up of 15 amino acids. CDR1 is SGHDN, CDR2 FVKESK, per germline. Trimming at V came to 3 bases and at J to 8 bases, leaving 8 bases not matched to a gene. In nucleotides, the CDR3 is TGTGCCAGCAGCCAGTCGGGACTAGCAGGACATGAGCAGTTCTTC. It encodes CASSQSGLAGHEQFF. Using reference TRBV14 and TRBJ2-1 for the parts outside the CDR3, the full variable domain is EAGVTQFPSHSVIEKGQTVTLRCDPISGHDNLYWYRRVMGKEIKFLLHFVKESKQDESGMPNNRFLAERTGGTYSTLKVQPAELEDSGVYFCASSQSGLAGHEQFFGPGTRLTVL.

The chain joins TRBV30 to TRBJ2-7, with D maybe TRBD1 (6 bases). CDR1 GTSNPN and CDR2 SVGIG come from the germline V gene (reference sequence). Trimming took 1 base from V and 0 from J, leaving 16 bases between them. The length of the CDR3 is 16 residues. This chain's CDR3 is CAWSGSPGTSSYEQYF. The CDR3 bases are TGTGCCTGGAGTGGATCCCCAGGGACAAGCTCCTACGAGCAGTACTTC.

This clonotype was seen a few times. The chain combines TRBV28 with TRBJ1-5; possibly TRBD1 for D (5 bases). The CDR3 loop spans 17 amino acids. With 3 bases removed from V and 4 bases from J, the gap between germline ends came to 19 bases. CDR1 is MDHEN and CDR2 is SYDVKM in the germline V gene. This chain's CDR3 is CASSLGTGIILNQPQHF. Written as DNA, the CDR3 is TGTGCCAGCAGTTTGGGTACAGGAATTATACTAAATCAGCCCCAGCATTTT.

This sequence joins TRBV27 and TRBJ2-1; D remains ambiguous. This CDR3 region has 15 residues. With 5 bases removed from V and 6 bases from J, the gap between germline ends came to 17 bases. CDR1 is MNHEY, CDR2 SMNVEV, per germline (reference sequence). CDR3 protein: CASSKSDWVVNEQFF. As DNA, the CDR3 is TGTGCCAGCAGTAAGAGCGATTGGGTAGTCAATGAGCAGTTCTTC.

J is TRBJ1-4 and V is TRBV7-8, with D possibly being TRBD1 (6 bases). This CDR3 region has 15 residues. Trimming left V 6 bases short and J 0 bases short, with 11 bases between. Germline loops: CDR1 SGHVS, CDR2 FQNEAQ. The CDR3 loop is CASRQGVATNEKLFF. In nucleotides, the CDR3 is TGTGCCAGCAGACAGGGAGTTGCAACTAATGAAAAACTGTTTTTT.

This rearrangement joins TRBV19 to TRBJ1-1; D not certain. The V end lost 5 bases, the J end lost 1 base, and 8 bases lay between the germline ends. Germline values: CDR1 LNHDA, CDR2 SQIVND (reference sequence). CDR3 length equals 13 residues. CDR3: CASSLVKNTEAFF. DNA of the CDR3: TGTGCCAGTAGTCTTGTTAAGAACACTGAAGCTTTCTTT.

Many counts were recorded for this clonotype. The rearrangement links TRBV5-1 to TRBJ1-1; D uncertain. Germline V lookup: CDR1 SGHRS, CDR2 YFSETQ. The CDR3 totals 16 residues. Trimming stripped 2 bases from V and 0 bases from J, with 14 bases between. The CDR3 DNA reads TGCGCCAGCAGCTTCTTGGAGGGAATGTTGAACACTGAAGCTTTCTTT. Its protein product is CASSFLEGMLNTEAFF. Filled out from reference TRBV5-1 and TRBJ1-1, the complete variable domain reads KAGVTQTPRYLIKTRGQQVTLSCSPISGHRSVSWYQQTPGQGLQFLFEYFSETQRNKGNFPGRFSGRQFSNSRSEMNVSTLELGDSALYLCASSFLEGMLNTEAFFGQGTRLTVV.

In this sample, this clonotype turned up a few times. The rearrangement joins TRBV27 to TRBJ1-1; the match to TRBD1 covers 8 bases. Germline V CDR1 and CDR2: MNHEY, SMNVEV (reference sequence). V trimming: 0 bases; J trimming: 4 bases; junction bases outside the gene matches: 10. This CDR3 region has 17 residues. The CDR3 sequence: CASSLSRTGYLVTEAFF. CDR3 DNA: TGTGCCAGCAGTTTATCGAGGACAGGGTATCTGGTCACTGAAGCTTTCTTT.

There are a few counts of this clonotype. The rearrangement joins TRBV7-9 to TRBJ2-7; no reliable D call. CDR3 length equals 14 residues. The V end was cut by 4 bases, the J end by 2 bases, with 12 bases between. Germline loops: CDR1 SEHNR, CDR2 FQNEAQ (reference sequence). DNA for the CDR3: TGTGCCAGCAGCTCACGTACGGGTCCCTACGAGCAGTACTTC. Amino acid sequence: CASSSRTGPYEQYF. Drawing the rest from reference TRBV7-9 and TRBJ2-7, the complete variable domain is DTGVSQNPRHKITKRGQNVTFRCDPISEHNRLYWYRQTLGQGPEFLTYFQNEAQLEKSRLLSDRFSAERPKGSFSTLEIQRTEQGDSAMYLCASSSRTGPYEQYFGPGTRLTVT.

The chain uses TRBV28 and TRBJ1-1; no clear D gene. Germline V CDR1 and CDR2: MDHEN, SYDVKM. The V end lost 5 bases, the J end lost 0 bases, and 7 bases lay between the germline ends. The length of the CDR3 is 13 residues. CDR3 DNA sequence: TGTGCCAGCAGTGACGGAATGAACACTGAAGCTTTCTTT. This sequence encodes CASSDGMNTEAFF.

This clonotype was observed a few times. The chain links TRBV7-2 to TRBJ2-1; TRBD2 agrees at 13 bases. CDR3 length equals 15 residues. J was trimmed by 14 bases and V by 1 base; bases with no gene match: 8. The germline V gene encodes CDR1 SGHTA and CDR2 FQGNSA. In nucleotides, the CDR3 is TGTGCCAGCAGCTTAGAGGTACTAGCGGGGGGGGATGAGTTCTTC. It yields the protein CASSLEVLAGGDEFF.

In this sample, this clonotype turned up many times. CDR3 sequence (DNA): TGTGCCAGCAGGCCGGTGACAGGGCGACAAGAGACCCAGTACTTC. The encoded protein is CASRPVTGRQETQYF. The rearrangement links TRBV2 to TRBJ2-5; 7 bases are a match to TRBD1. The CDR3 contains 15 residues. Germline V gene lookup returns CDR1 SNHLY and CDR2 FYNNEI. J gave up 2 bases and V 6 bases, and 9 bases lay outside the gene matches.

CDR3 sequence: CSARDLYRQETQYF. CDR3 nucleotide sequence: TGCAGTGCTAGAGATCTGTACCGCCAAGAGACCCAGTACTTC. The chain uses TRBV20-1 and TRBJ2-5; D is ambiguous. The V gene's germline CDR1 is DFQATT and CDR2 SNEGSKA (reference sequence). The CDR3 runs 14 residues. V was cut by 0 bases and J by 1 base, with 9 bases left in between.

This chain joins TRBV6-2 or TRBV6-3 and TRBJ2-3, with TRBD1 matching over 9 bases. J gave up 1 base and V 6 bases, and 2 bases lay outside the gene matches. CDR1 and CDR2 (germline): MNHEY, SVGEGT. The CDR3 has 14 amino acids. The CDR3 sequence: CASSRTGGTDTQYF. Written as DNA, the CDR3 is TGTGCCAGCAGCCGGACAGGGGGCACAGATACGCAGTATTTT.

The J gene is TRBJ1-5, the V gene TRBV12-3 or TRBV12-4; tentative D call: TRBD1 (5 bases). V was trimmed by 6 bases and J by 6 bases, leaving 15 bases between them. CDR3 size: 14 residues. CDR3 in DNA: TGTGCCAGCAGCTTTGCCAGGGCGGGTCAGCCCCAGCATTTT. Encoded protein: CASSFARAGQPQHF.

This clonotype was found many times. J is TRBJ2-1 and V is TRBV2; 15 bases align to TRBD2. V was clipped by 6 bases and J by 0 bases; unmatched bases: 12. Germline CDR1 and CDR2: SNHLY and FYNNEI. The CDR3 is 20 residues long. The CDR3 DNA sequence: TGTGCCAGCAGCCCCCTCCTCGGGACTAGCGGGAGGTCCTCCTACAATGAGCAGTTCTTC. It codes for CASSPLLGTSGRSSYNEQFF.

This clonotype was observed a handful of times. V and J are TRBV5-4 and TRBJ2-7; 14 positions agree with TRBD2. This CDR3 has 17 residues. V shed 3 bases and J 3 bases; nucleotides not matched to a gene: 8. Germline V gives CDR1 SGHNT, CDR2 YYREEE (reference sequence). The DNA for the CDR3 is TGTGCCAGCAGCTCCGGGACTAGCGGGAGAGTGGGCTACGAGCAGTACTTC. Protein product: CASSSGTSGRVGYEQYF.

V usage is TRBV3-1 and J usage is TRBJ2-5; 7 positions agree with TRBD2. CDR3 size: 15 residues. The germline V gene has CDR1 LGHDT and CDR2 YNNKEL (reference sequence). Losses at the gene ends were 5 bases for V and 4 bases for J; bases not matched to a gene: 10. The CDR3 nucleotides are TGTGCCAGCAGCAAGGAGGAGCCGGGAGGAGAGACCCAGTACTTC. Its translation is CASSKEEPGGETQYF.

This clonotype was seen a handful of times. This chain uses TRBV28 with TRBJ1-6; D perhaps matches TRBD1 (6 bases). The germline V and J ends were trimmed by 7 bases and 9 bases, with 16 bases remaining between them. Germline CDR1 and CDR2: MDHEN and SYDVKM. The CDR3 runs 14 residues. CDR3 nucleotides: TGTGCCAGCACCACAGGGCAGGGGACTTCACCCCTCCACTTT. Protein sequence: CASTTGQGTSPLHF. Complete variable domain (other parts from reference TRBV28 and TRBJ1-6): DVKVTQSSRYLVKRTGEKVFLECVQDMDHENMFWYRQDPGLGLRLIYFSYDVKMKEKGDIPEGYSVSREKKERFSLILESASTNQTSMYLCASTTGQGTSPLHFGNGTRLTVT.